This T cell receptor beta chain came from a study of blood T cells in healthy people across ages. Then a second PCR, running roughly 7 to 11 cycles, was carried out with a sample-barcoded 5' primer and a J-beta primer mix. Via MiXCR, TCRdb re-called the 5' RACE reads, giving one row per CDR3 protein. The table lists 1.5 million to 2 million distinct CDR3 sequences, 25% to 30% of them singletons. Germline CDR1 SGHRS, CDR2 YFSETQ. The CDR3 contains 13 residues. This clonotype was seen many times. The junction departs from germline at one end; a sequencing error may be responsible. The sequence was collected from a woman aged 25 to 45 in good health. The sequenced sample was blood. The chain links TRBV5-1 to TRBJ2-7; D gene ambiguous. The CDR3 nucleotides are TGTGCCAGCAGTTTAGGGCAGTTCTACGAGCAGTACTTC. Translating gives CASSLGQFYEQYF.